This T cell receptor beta chain came from a study of T cells in Graves' hyperthyroidism and ophthalmopathy. Study-wide background: Peripheral blood was collected at initial diagnosis, before any treatment. Study findings and constraints: Classification by a 13 V-J model distinguished ophthalmopathy from stable hyperthyroidism.

The investigators amplified TCR beta CDR3 regions from RNA transcripts. The HTBI set primed first-round TCR CDR3 RT-PCR. TCRdb re-analysed the multiplex PCR reads in MiXCR, keeping a single row per CDR3 protein. The sample has about 480,000 distinct CDR3 sequences; about an eighth are singletons. Comments on this clonotype: Its antigen is not identified.

The TCR comes from a woman aged 18-35 years with Graves' hyperthyroidism. Sequencing was performed on blood.

In DNA form, the CDR3 reads TGTGCCAGCAGTGACCGGGACAGGGTTTTCTACGAGCAGTACTTC. Translated, it gives CASSDRDRVFYEQYF. The genes are TRBV12-3 or TRBV12-4 and TRBJ2-7; TRBD1 matches at 9 bases. The CDR3 spans 15 residues. The J segment lost 3 bases and the V segment lost 5 bases, leaving 8 bases of the junction unmatched.